A single sample gave rise to the 18 T cell receptor beta chains below, sequenced in a study of cytomegalovirus exposure and HLA in healthy donors. The PCR employed 60 Vbeta primers together with 13 Jbeta primers. Libraries were prepared by immunoSEQ multiplex PCR; TCRdb keeps only in-frame clonotypes and omits some of them. This sample yields about 120,000 clones, of which about 80% are seen a single time; approximately 4% belongs to the top ten. Sequencing was carried out using PBMCs. These receptors were collected from a man aged 30 to 45 in good health and CMV-seropositive.

With regard to this clone: Other DNA sequences in the same sample also yield this CDR3. The chain couples TRBV9 to TRBJ2-5, with a weak D call TRBD2 (6 bases). This CDR3 region has 14 residues. V was clipped by 0 bases and J by 2 bases, with 8 bases between them. Germline loops: CDR1 SGDLS, CDR2 YYNGEE. CDR3 coding DNA: TGTGCCAGCAGCGTAGTTGCGGGGCAAGAGACCCAGTACTTC. Amino acid sequence: CASSVVAGQETQYF.

The chain links TRBV7-6 to TRBJ2-5, with TRBD1 matching over 7 bases. The CDR3 has 15 residues. Germline V lookup: CDR1 SGHVS, CDR2 FNYEAQ. V was clipped by 6 bases and J by 5 bases; unmatched bases: 12. For the CDR3, the DNA is TGTGCCAGCAGTTTGGGACAGCGTTTTGGGGAGACCCAGTACTTC. Translated, it gives CASSLGQRFGETQYF.

As DNA, the CDR3 is TGTGCCAGCCTCCTGGGACAGGGGGCGAACTATGGCTACACCTTC. Amino acids: CASLLGQGANYGYTF. This sequence joins TRBV2 and TRBJ1-2; 12 positions match TRBD1. Germline trimming cut 8 bases from V and 2 bases from J; bases unmatched to any gene: 6. Germline CDR1 is SNHLY and CDR2 is FYNNEI. This CDR3 has 15 residues.

This clone was seen once. For the CDR3, the DNA is TGCAGCGTTGAATTGGTCGGTACGCAGTATTTT. It yields the protein CSVELVGTQYF. V gene TRBV29-1 combines with J gene TRBJ2-3; D gene uncertain. Looked up from germline, CDR1 is SQVTM and CDR2 is ANQGSEA. There are 11 residues in the CDR3. The ends were cut back, 2 bases at V and 8 bases at J, with 8 bases in the middle.

CDR3 region: CSARDVGGDTQYF. CDR3 sequence (DNA): TGCAGCGCCCGGGACGTCGGGGGGGATACGCAGTATTTT. This rearrangement joins TRBV29-1 to TRBJ2-3; 7 bases match TRBD2. The V and J ends lost 7 bases and 6 bases, in that order; junction bases with no gene match: 10. This CDR3 contains 13 residues. Germline CDR1 reads SQVTM; CDR2 reads ANQGSEA.

This chain links TRBV21-1 with TRBJ2-5; TRBD2, the table's D call, was not compared with the DNA. TRBV21-1 is termed a pseudogene. The CDR3 consists of 13 residues. CDR3 coding DNA: TGTGCCAGCAGGGGGGGGCCCAGGGAGACCCAGTACTTC. As protein: CASRGGPRETQYF.

For the CDR3, the DNA is TGTGCCAGCAGCTTAGCGAGACTAGCGGGAGTGGGTGAGCAGTACTTC. Amino acids: CASSLARLAGVGEQYF. The chain joins TRBV7-2 to TRBJ2-7; 12 nucleotides agree with TRBD2. CDR1 is SGHTA and CDR2 is FQGNSA in the germline V gene. V gave up 0 bases and J gave up 7 bases; unmatched junction bases: 7. The length of the CDR3 is 16 residues. Using reference TRBV7-2 and TRBJ2-7 for the parts outside the CDR3, the full variable domain is GAGVSQSPSNKVTEKGKDVELRCDPISGHTALYWYRQSLGQGLEFLIYFQGNSAPDKSGLPSDRFSAERTGGSVSTLTIQRTQQEDSAVYLCASSLARLAGVGEQYFGPGTRLTVT.

J is TRBJ1-1 and V is TRBV28; 7 nucleotides match TRBD1. After removal of 5 bases from V and 0 bases from J, the junction contained 6 bases not matched to a gene. The CDR3 runs 15 residues. Looked up from germline, CDR1 is MDHEN and CDR2 is SYDVKM. This CDR3 is CASSPHGTVNTEAFF. The CDR3 DNA reads TGTGCCAGCAGTCCCCACGGGACAGTGAACACTGAAGCTTTCTTT. Filled out from reference TRBV28 and TRBJ1-1, the complete variable domain reads DVKVTQSSRYLVKRTGEKVFLECVQDMDHENMFWYRQDPGLGLRLIYFSYDVKMKEKGDIPEGYSVSREKKERFSLILESASTNQTSMYLCASSPHGTVNTEAFFGQGTRLTVV.

This clone was detected once. The chain uses TRBV5-1 and TRBJ2-7, with 14 nucleotides matching TRBD2. J lost 3 bases, V lost 0 bases, and 2 bases had no gene match. This CDR3 contains 16 residues. Per germline, CDR1 SGHRS and CDR2 YFSETQ. CDR3 nucleotides: TGCGCCAGCAGCTTGGGGACTAGCGGGGGGTTCTACGAGCAGTACTTC. Translated: CASSLGTSGGFYEQYF.

This clone was detected only a few times. This chain connects TRBV4-3 to TRBJ1-1; D possibly corresponds to TRBD1 (6 bases). V was trimmed by 1 base and J by 0 bases, leaving 12 bases between them. CDR1 LGHNA and CDR2 YSLEER come from the germline V gene. The CDR3 covers 16 residues. The DNA of the CDR3 is TGCGCCAGCAGCCAAGGGACAGCCTTGATGAACACTGAAGCTTTCTTT. Translation gives CASSQGTALMNTEAFF.

This clone was observed a few times. The chain recombines TRBV7-3 with TRBJ2-3, with 11 positions matching TRBD2. Germline assignment: CDR1 SGHTA and CDR2 FQGTGA. There are 20 residues in the CDR3. Losses at the gene ends were 5 bases for V and 4 bases for J; bases not matched to a gene: 20. In nucleotides, the CDR3 is TGTGCCAGCAGCCCAACGTACTCTCCTACTAGCGGGGGCCGCTCAGATACGCAGTATTTT. Translated, it gives CASSPTYSPTSGGRSDTQYF. Variable domain in full (rest from reference TRBV7-3 and TRBJ2-3): GAGVSQTPSNKVTEKGKYVELRCDPISGHTALYWYRQSLGQGPEFLIYFQGTGAADDSGLPNDRFFAVRPEGSVSTLKIQRTERGDSAVYLCASSPTYSPTSGGRSDTQYFGPGTRLTVL.

The genes are TRBV6-1 and TRBJ2-1, with 8 bases identical to TRBD1. This CDR3 is 13 amino acids long. The V and J ends lost 6 bases and 5 bases, in that order; junction bases with no gene match: 3. CDR1 MNHNS and CDR2 SASEGT come from the germline V gene. The CDR3 sequence: CASSGDRHNEQFF. The CDR3 DNA reads as TGTGCCAGCAGCGGGGACAGGCACAATGAGCAGTTCTTC.

The chain combines TRBV11-3 with TRBJ2-7; D possibly corresponds to TRBD1 (8 bases). V was shortened by 5 bases and J by 2 bases, with 19 bases between the two germline ends. This CDR3 comprises 16 residues. Germline V gives CDR1 SGHNT, CDR2 YENEEA. In DNA, the CDR3 is TGTGCCAGCAGCACCGAATATACAGGGGGGGCCTACGAGCAGTACTTC. It is translated as CASSTEYTGGAYEQYF.

The chain employs TRBV6-6 and TRBJ1-2; D call uncertain. The CDR3 is 13 residues long. CDR1 is MNHNY and CDR2 is SVGAGI in the germline V gene (reference sequence). Trimming removed 2 bases at V and 8 bases at J, with 12 bases between. CDR3 DNA sequence: TGTGCCAGCAGTTACGGGAGCTCAGGCGGCTACACCTTC. It specifies CASSYGSSGGYTF.

This chain connects TRBV9 to TRBJ2-1; TRBD2 aligns across 7 bases. After removal of 4 bases from V and 9 bases from J, the junction contained 10 bases not matched to a gene. CDR3 length equals 14 residues. Per germline, CDR1 SGDLS and CDR2 YYNGEE. Here the CDR3 DNA reads TGTGCCAGCAGCCCCCCCGCGGGAGCTCCTGAGCAGTTCTTC. As protein: CASSPPAGAPEQFF. Full variable domain (remainder filled in from reference TRBV9 and TRBJ2-1): DSGVTQTPKHLITATGQRVTLRCSPRSGDLSVYWYQQSLDQGLQFLIQYYNGEERAKGNILERFSAQQFPDLHSELNLSSLELGDSALYFCASSPPAGAPEQFFGPGTRLTVL.

In its sample, this clone was seen a few times. The chain is built from TRBV5-6 and TRBJ1-6; a possible D gene is TRBD1 (6 bases). Between the trimmed V and J ends, which lost 4 bases and 6 bases, there was a span of 11 bases. CDR1 is SGHDT and CDR2 is YYEEEE in the germline V gene. The CDR3 is 14 amino acids. CDR3 amino acids: CASSPRGGNSPLHF. CDR3 nucleotides: TGTGCCAGCAGCCCCAGGGGCGGTAATTCACCCCTCCACTTT.

V gene TRBV19 combines with J gene TRBJ1-3, with no clear D. CDR3 length: 14 residues. From germline, CDR1 is LNHDA and CDR2 SQIVND (reference sequence). V gave up 1 base and J gave up 0 bases, with 4 bases separating them. This CDR3 is CASSIVVSGNTIYF. For the CDR3, the DNA is TGTGCCAGTAGTATAGTAGTCTCTGGAAACACCATATATTTT.

This rearrangement joins TRBV4-3 to TRBJ2-1; maybe TRBD2 (6 bases). V lost 0 bases and J lost 4, with 10 bases in between. Germline assignment: CDR1 LGHNA and CDR2 YSLEER. This CDR3 has 15 amino acids. The CDR3 region is CASSQDIGSYNEQFF. Here the CDR3 DNA reads TGCGCCAGCAGCCAAGATATCGGGAGTTACAATGAGCAGTTCTTC.